Shown below are 17 T cell receptor beta chains from a single sample sequenced in a study of PD-1 blockade in classical Hodgkin lymphoma. TCRdb's table, derived via immunoSEQ multiplex PCR, lists solely in-frame clones and lacks some. The data hold around 20,000 clones, with 86% observed a single time. Each patient's relapse followed autologous stem cell transplantation, and brentuximab vedotin exposure varied. The sequenced sample was peripheral blood mononuclear cells (PBMCs), obtained before the second cycle of nivolumab. The receptors here all came from a human donor with classical Hodgkin lymphoma.

The chain joins TRBV4-3 to TRBJ2-2; 8 bases are a match to TRBD2. Germline V CDR1 and CDR2: LGHNA, YSLEER. Trimming cost V 1 base and J 5 bases; bases outside gene matches: 6. The CDR3 runs to 16 residues. CDR3 DNA: TGCGCCAGCAGCCAAGTAGGGACTAGAGGAACCGGGGAGCTGTTTTTT. Residues: CASSQVGTRGTGELFF.

The chain employs TRBV5-1 and TRBJ2-7, with a possible D match to TRBD1 (6 bases). V was cut by 8 bases and J by 4 bases, with 13 bases left in between. CDR1 and CDR2 (germline): SGHRS, YFSETQ. There are 12 residues in the CDR3. The CDR3 nucleotides read TGCGCCAGTTCGACAGGCCTATACGAGCAGTACTTC. It codes for CASSTGLYEQYF.

The rearrangement joins TRBV5-1 to TRBJ2-1; TRBD2 matches at 15 bases. The length of the CDR3 is 18 residues. Germline lookup yields CDR1 SGHRS and CDR2 YFSETQ. V gave up 3 bases and J gave up 0 bases; unmatched junction bases: 4. Here the CDR3 reads CASSSGLAGGHSYNEQFF. The CDR3, as DNA: TGCGCCAGCAGCTCGGGACTAGCGGGGGGCCACTCCTACAATGAGCAGTTCTTC.

This clone appeared once. V gene TRBV7-8 combines with J gene TRBJ2-7; 8 bases fit TRBD2. Germline V gene sequence: CDR1 SGHVS, CDR2 FQNEAQ. Losses at the gene ends were 1 base for V and 1 base for J; bases not matched to a gene: 6. The CDR3 has 16 residues. The CDR3 sequence: CASSLVPAGDSYEQYF. For the CDR3, the DNA is TGTGCCAGCAGCTTAGTTCCAGCGGGGGATTCCTACGAGCAGTACTTC.

The V call is TRBV29-1, the J call TRBJ2-5, with 12 positions matching TRBD2. The CDR3 has 15 amino acids. J lost 2 bases, V lost 0 bases, and 1 base had no gene match. Germline CDR1 and CDR2: SQVTM and ANQGSEA. The DNA for the CDR3 is TGCAGCGTTGAAGAACTAGCGGGGGGACAAGAGACCCAGTACTTC. Protein product: CSVEELAGGQETQYF.

This chain joins TRBV7-9 and TRBJ1-4, with D maybe TRBD1 (6 bases). This CDR3 comprises 13 residues. Trimming left V 3 bases short and J 11 bases short, with 13 bases between. Germline CDR1 SEHNR, CDR2 FQNEAQ (reference sequence). DNA for the CDR3: TGTGCCAGCAGCTTCGGCCGGGACACTAAACTGTTTTTT. Translating gives CASSFGRDTKLFF.

The chain is built from TRBV28 and TRBJ1-1, with unresolved D. Germline V gene lookup returns CDR1 MDHEN and CDR2 SYDVKM. CDR3 length: 10 amino acids. The CDR3: CAAGPGVAFF. DNA for the CDR3: TGTGCTGCGGGCCCCGGGGTGGCTTTCTTT.

The chain joins TRBV7-3 to TRBJ2-1, with 8 bases lining up with TRBD2. Trimming at V came to 2 bases and at J to 5 bases, leaving 17 bases not matched to a gene. This CDR3 has 19 amino acids. Germline V gives CDR1 SGHTA, CDR2 FQGTGA. This CDR3 reads CASSLLPLTGAGDHNEQFF. The CDR3 region has the DNA TGTGCCAGCAGCTTACTCCCCTTGACTGGAGCGGGGGACCACAATGAGCAGTTCTTC.

V is TRBV5-5 and J is TRBJ1-1; D is unclear. Trimming left V 1 base short and J 0 bases short, with 7 bases between. CDR1 is SGHKS and CDR2 is YYEKEE in the germline V gene (reference sequence). The CDR3 loop spans 14 amino acids. The CDR3 bases are TGTGCCAGCAGCTTGAGGGCGGTGAACACTGAAGCTTTCTTT. Its translation: CASSLRAVNTEAFF.

The chain joins TRBV18 to TRBJ2-3; TRBD2 agrees at 11 bases. Germline CDR1 reads KGHSH; CDR2 reads LQKENI. This CDR3 is 18 amino acids long. V dropped 2 bases and J dropped 0; count of bases not matched to a gene: 7. CDR3 DNA sequence: TGTGCCAGCTCACCAGCGGGGTCTAGCGGGGGGAGCACAGATACGCAGTATTTT. Encoded protein: CASSPAGSSGGSTDTQYF.

The rearrangement links TRBV15 to TRBJ1-2; D unclear. In germline, CDR1 is LNHNV, CDR2 YYDKDF (reference sequence). This CDR3 spans 15 amino acids. V was clipped by 0 bases and J by 8 bases, with 16 bases between them. The CDR3 nucleotides are TGTGCCACCAGCAGAGATTTGCTGCCTCGTGGCGGCTACACCTTC. This sequence encodes CATSRDLLPRGGYTF.

The chain has TRBV5-1 and TRBJ2-2, with D possibly TRBD1 on 6 matching bases. CDR1 is SGHRS and CDR2 is YFSETQ in the germline V gene. The CDR3 covers 14 residues. The V end lost 4 bases, the J end lost 3 bases, and 10 bases lay between the germline ends. For the CDR3, the DNA is TGCGCCAGCAGCGTACAGGGCGACACCGGGGAGCTGTTTTTT. Translating gives CASSVQGDTGELFF.

There are a few counts of this clone. This sequence joins TRBV5-5 and TRBJ1-6; D is unclear. The CDR3 runs 13 residues. Germline CDR1 is SGHKS and CDR2 is YYEKEE (reference sequence). Trimming removed 1 base from V and 11 bases from J, with 10 bases in between. The DNA of the CDR3 is TGTGCCAGCAGCTTGTACCGGGAACCACCCCTCCACTTT. Translated, it gives CASSLYREPPLHF.

The rearrangement joins TRBV7-9 to TRBJ2-1; the match to TRBD2 covers 12 bases. V gave up 0 bases and J gave up 9 bases; unmatched junction bases: 6. Germline lookup yields CDR1 SEHNR and CDR2 FQNEAQ (reference sequence). This CDR3 comprises 16 residues. CDR3 in amino acids: CASSLARLAGDAEQFF. The CDR3 nucleotides are TGTGCCAGCAGCTTAGCCAGACTAGCGGGAGATGCTGAGCAGTTCTTC.

The J gene is TRBJ1-3, the V gene TRBV6-1; D is undetermined. The germline V and J ends were trimmed by 6 bases and 0 bases, with 12 bases remaining between them. The CDR3 has 15 residues. Germline-derived CDR1 and CDR2 are MNHNS and SASEGT. The CDR3 sequence is CASSRRSGSGNTIYF. The CDR3 DNA reads as TGTGCCAGCAGCCGACGCTCAGGCTCTGGAAACACCATATATTTT.

Turning to this clone: One end of the junction is discordant with germline, which a read error may explain. The gene calls are TRBV11-3 and TRBJ2-1; 14 bases line up with TRBD2. Germline V gene sequence: CDR1 SGHNT, CDR2 YENEEA. The CDR3 runs to 15 residues. CDR3 sequence (DNA): TGTGCCAGCAGCGTAGAGGGACTAGCGGGGGATGAGCAGTTCTTC. As protein: CASSVEGLAGDEQFF.

V usage is TRBV15 and J usage is TRBJ1-5, with D unclear. The CDR3 has 15 residues. CDR1 is LNHNV and CDR2 is YYDKDF in the germline V gene (reference sequence). The V gene lost 0 bases and the J gene lost 3 bases, with 9 bases spanning the gap. The CDR3 spells CATSRDQTANQPQHF. The DNA for the CDR3 is TGTGCCACCAGCAGAGATCAAACAGCCAATCAGCCCCAGCATTTT.